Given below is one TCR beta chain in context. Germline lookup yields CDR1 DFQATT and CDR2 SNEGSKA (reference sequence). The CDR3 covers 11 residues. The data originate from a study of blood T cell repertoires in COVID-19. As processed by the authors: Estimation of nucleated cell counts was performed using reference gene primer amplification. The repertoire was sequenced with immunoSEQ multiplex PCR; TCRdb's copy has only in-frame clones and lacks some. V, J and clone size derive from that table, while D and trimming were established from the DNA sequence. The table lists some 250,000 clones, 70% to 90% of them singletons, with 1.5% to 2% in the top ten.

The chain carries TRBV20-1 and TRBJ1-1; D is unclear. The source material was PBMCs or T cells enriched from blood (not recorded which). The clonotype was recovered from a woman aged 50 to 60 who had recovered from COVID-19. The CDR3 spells CRSRVNTEAFF. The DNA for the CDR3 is TGCCGATCCCGGGTGAACACTGAAGCTTTCTTT.